This entry lists 21 T cell receptor beta chains sequenced from one sample in a study of blood T cell repertoires in COVID-19 (dated by TCRdb to about 2020). Library method: the immunoSEQ multiplex PCR assay. This is the immuneACCESS table as TCRdb keeps it, with only in-frame sequences that have V and J called. A part of the clones is gone; compared with another copy, unresolved V genes explain less than half, and the rest is unexplained. This sample has 200,000 to 250,000 clones in its table, and 70% to 90% of those were observed once. Roughly 12% of the sample rests with the top ten. The sample was peripheral blood. The receptors originated from a woman aged 18-29 years who had recovered from COVID-19.

This chain links TRBV3-1 (or the pseudogene TRBV3-2) with TRBJ2-1; TRBD2 matches 8 bases. This CDR3 spans 18 amino acids. Germline lookup yields CDR1 LGHDT and CDR2 YNNKEL (reference sequence). Trimming removed 0 bases from V and 5 bases from J; junction bases left unmatched: 12. In nucleotides, the CDR3 is TGTGCCAGCAGCCAAGAAGGCTTAGCGGGAAATTTCAACAATGAGCAGTTCTTC. Translating it yields CASSQEGLAGNFNNEQFF.

The genes are TRBV11-2 and TRBJ1-5; no definite D call. The CDR3 loop spans 14 amino acids. Germline V gene lookup returns CDR1 SGHAT and CDR2 FQNNGV. Trimming shortened V by 1 base and J by 6 bases, and 10 bases separated the two germline ends. This chain's CDR3 is CASSLAGYGQPQHF. The CDR3 region has the DNA TGTGCCAGCAGCTTAGCGGGATATGGTCAGCCCCAGCATTTT.

This rearrangement joins TRBV6-5 to TRBJ1-2; TRBD1 agrees at 7 bases. The junction had 3 bases not matched to a gene; V was cut back by 6 bases and J by 2 bases. The CDR3 is 13 amino acids. Germline CDR1 and CDR2: MNHEY and SVGAGI. The CDR3: CASRKDRNYGYTF. In DNA, the CDR3 is TGTGCCAGCAGAAAGGACAGGAACTATGGCTACACCTTC.

This rearrangement joins TRBV29-1 to TRBJ2-3; 12 nucleotides align to TRBD2. The V gene's germline CDR1 is SQVTM and CDR2 ANQGSEA. This CDR3 region has 18 residues. V lost 6 bases and J lost 1; bases outside the gene matches: 14. The CDR3 spells CSVAPTSGSQTRTDTQYF. The DNA of the CDR3 is TGCAGCGTCGCACCGACTAGCGGGAGTCAAACACGCACAGATACGCAGTATTTT.

This chain connects TRBV4-3 to TRBJ2-1; 13 bases line up with TRBD2. CDR1 is LGHNA and CDR2 is YSLEER in the germline V gene. CDR3 length: 17 residues. The ends lost 0 bases at V and 4 bases at J; junction bases unmatched: 3. This chain's CDR3 is CASSQDRTSGGYNEQFF. In DNA form, the CDR3 reads TGCGCCAGCAGCCAAGATCGGACTAGCGGGGGATACAATGAGCAGTTCTTC.

The genes are TRBV11-2 and TRBJ2-7; TRBD1 matches 9 bases. The CDR3 totals 16 residues. The V gene end was trimmed by 5 bases and the J gene end by 1 base; junction bases not matched to a gene: 9. Germline values: CDR1 SGHAT, CDR2 FQNNGV. This CDR3 is CASSPARQGESYEQYF. CDR3 sequence (DNA): TGTGCCAGCAGCCCAGCCAGACAGGGGGAATCCTACGAGCAGTACTTC.

The chain recombines TRBV11-3 with TRBJ2-3, with 9 bases lining up with TRBD1. There are 15 residues in the CDR3. CDR1 is SGHNT, CDR2 YENEEA, per germline. Germline trimming cut 5 bases from V and 1 base from J; bases unmatched to any gene: 4. CDR3 nucleotides: TGTGCCAGCAGCAAGAGGACAGGGGGCACAGATACGCAGTATTTT. Translated: CASSKRTGGTDTQYF.

The chain combines TRBV24-1 with TRBJ1-2; no firm D call. Per germline, CDR1 KGHDR and CDR2 SFDVKD. Trimming stripped 4 bases from V and 1 base from J, with 9 bases between. CDR3 length: 14 residues. Here the CDR3 reads CATSEPTSNYGYTF. The CDR3 nucleotides read TGTGCCACCAGTGAACCGACAAGTAACTATGGCTACACCTTC.

The genes are TRBV14 and TRBJ2-7; D may be TRBD1 (5 bases). The CDR3 contains 16 residues. The germline V gene has CDR1 SGHDN and CDR2 FVKESK. V was cut by 1 base and J by 6 bases, with 19 bases left in between. In DNA form, the CDR3 reads TGTGCCAGCAGCCAAGTCGTTTTCAGGGAAAAGGGCGAGCAGTACTTC. Protein: CASSQVVFREKGEQYF.

The chain recombines TRBV5-1 with TRBJ2-3, with 11 bases fitting TRBD2. Trimming at V came to 6 bases and at J to 3 bases, leaving 3 bases not matched to a gene. From germline, CDR1 is SGHRS and CDR2 YFSETQ. The CDR3 consists of 14 residues. This chain's CDR3 is CASTWTSGTDTQYF. CDR3 in DNA: TGCGCCAGCACCTGGACTAGCGGGACAGATACGCAGTATTTT.

This sequence joins TRBV12-3 or TRBV12-4 and TRBJ2-2; a possible D gene is TRBD2 (5 bases). Trimming removed 6 bases at V and 11 bases at J, with 13 bases between. The CDR3 loop spans 12 amino acids. The CDR3: CASRTGKPELFF. Here the CDR3 DNA reads TGTGCCAGCAGGACCGGGAAACCCGAGCTGTTTTTT.

This sequence joins TRBV3-1 (or the pseudogene TRBV3-2) and TRBJ2-7; 8 positions agree with TRBD1. J was trimmed by 3 bases and V by 4 bases; bases with no gene match: 8. CDR3 length equals 15 residues. Germline-derived CDR1 and CDR2 are LGHDT and YNNKEL (reference sequence). CDR3 sequence (DNA): TGTGCCAGCAGCCCCGGGACAGGTGCTTTCTACGAGCAGTACTTC. Its translation: CASSPGTGAFYEQYF.

CDR3 sequence (DNA): TGTGCCAGCAGCCATGGGACACCTCGGACCTATACCTACGAGCAGTACTTC. Its protein is CASSHGTPRTYTYEQYF. This rearrangement joins TRBV11-2 to TRBJ2-7, with D possibly being TRBD1 (6 bases). Trimming stripped 5 bases from V and 2 bases from J, with 22 bases between. The germline CDR1 and CDR2 sequences are SGHAT and FQNNGV. This CDR3 has 17 amino acids.

The V and J genes are TRBV9 and TRBJ2-2; the D gene is possibly TRBD2 (7 bases). The V gene lost 0 bases and the J gene lost 6 bases, with 15 bases spanning the gap. Germline V gene lookup returns CDR1 SGDLS and CDR2 YYNGEE. This CDR3 has 16 residues. The CDR3 DNA sequence: TGTGCCAGCAGCGTAGACCCCGGGGGGCGCGCCGGGGAGCTGTTTTTT. This sequence encodes CASSVDPGGRAGELFF.

The gene calls are TRBV13 and TRBJ2-1; perhaps TRBD2 as D (6 bases). The V gene's germline CDR1 is PRHDT and CDR2 FYEKMQ (reference sequence). This CDR3 contains 17 residues. The V gene lost 0 bases and the J gene lost 4 bases, with 16 bases spanning the gap. The CDR3 coding sequence is TGTGCCAGCAGCTTAGGGGGTGGAGGGAATGGGTACAATGAGCAGTTCTTC. Its protein product is CASSLGGGGNGYNEQFF.

The CDR3 spells CATSDLRAGVYNEQFF. CDR3 in DNA: TGTGCCACCAGTGATTTAAGGGCAGGGGTCTACAATGAGCAGTTCTTC. The chain recombines TRBV24-1 with TRBJ2-1; D may be TRBD1 (6 bases). Looked up from germline, CDR1 is KGHDR and CDR2 is SFDVKD. The CDR3 is made up of 16 amino acids. V lost 1 base and J lost 3, with 12 bases in between.

V gene TRBV12-3 or TRBV12-4 combines with J gene TRBJ1-2; D is possibly TRBD1 (5 bases). The V gene lost 8 bases and the J gene lost 4 bases, with 14 bases spanning the gap. The length of the CDR3 is 13 residues. The CDR3 DNA reads as TGTGCCAGCTACGGGGGAGGGATCTATGGCTACACCTTC. This encodes CASYGGGIYGYTF.

The chain recombines TRBV30 with TRBJ2-1; the match to TRBD2 covers 7 bases. Germline loops: CDR1 GTSNPN, CDR2 SVGIG (reference sequence). V lost 3 bases to trimming and J lost 1 base; unmatched junction nucleotides: 3. The CDR3 totals 14 residues. CDR3 sequence: CAWSLAASYNEQFF. The CDR3 region has the DNA TGTGCCTGGAGCCTAGCGGCGTCCTACAATGAGCAGTTCTTC.

The chain combines TRBV4-3 with TRBJ2-1; 13 nucleotides agree with TRBD2. CDR1 and CDR2 from the germline V gene are LGHNA and YSLEER. The V and J ends lost 4 bases and 9 bases, in that order; junction bases with no gene match: 6. The CDR3 consists of 15 residues. CDR3 amino acids: CASSPGLAGEREQFF. CDR3 bases: TGCGCCAGCAGCCCTGGACTAGCGGGAGAGCGTGAGCAGTTCTTC.

About this clone: The junction shows a germline mismatch at one end, possibly a read error. This rearrangement joins TRBV9 to TRBJ2-1, with 7 bases fitting TRBD2. Germline assignment: CDR1 SGDLS and CDR2 YYNGEE. CDR3 length: 16 residues. In nucleotides, the CDR3 is TGTGTCAGCAGCGTAGCTAGCGGAACCCCCTACAATGAGCAGTTCTTC. Protein sequence: CVSSVASGTPYNEQFF. The full variable domain, with the rest looked up from reference TRBV9 and TRBJ2-1, is DSGVTQTPKHLITATGQRVTLRCSPRSGDLSVYWYQQSLDQGLQFLIQYYNGEERAKGNILERFSAQQFPDLHSELNLSSLELGDSALYFCVSSVASGTPYNEQFFGPGTRLTVL.

In DNA form, the CDR3 reads TGTGCCACCCAAAGCATGAAAGAGACCCAGTACTTC. This translates into CATQSMKETQYF. J is TRBJ2-5 and V is TRBV6-6; D ambiguous. The CDR3 runs to 12 residues. V gave up 10 bases and J gave up 3 bases, with 12 bases separating them. Germline V gives CDR1 MNHNY, CDR2 SVGAGI (reference sequence).